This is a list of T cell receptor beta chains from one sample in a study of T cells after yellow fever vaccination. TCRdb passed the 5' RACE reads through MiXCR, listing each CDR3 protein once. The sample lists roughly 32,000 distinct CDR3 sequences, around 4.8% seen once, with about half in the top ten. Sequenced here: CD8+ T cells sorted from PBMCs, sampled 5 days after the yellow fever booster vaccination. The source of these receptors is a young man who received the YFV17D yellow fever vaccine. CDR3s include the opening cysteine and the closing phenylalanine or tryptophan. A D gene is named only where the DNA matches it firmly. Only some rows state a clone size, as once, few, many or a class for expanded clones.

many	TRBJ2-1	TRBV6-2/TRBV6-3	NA	CASSRWANEQFF	TGTGCCAGCAGTCGGTGGGCCAATGAGCAGTTCTTC
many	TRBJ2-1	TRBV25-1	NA	CASSDGREGYNEQFF	TGTGCCAGCAGCGACGGGAGAGAGGGGTACAATGAGCAGTTCTTC
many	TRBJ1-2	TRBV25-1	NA	CASSESVTSYGYTF	TGTGCCAGCAGTGAATCGGTCACCTCCTATGGCTACACCTTC
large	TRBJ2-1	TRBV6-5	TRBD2	CASRTLARPNEQFF	TGTGCCAGCAGAACACTAGCGCGGCCCAATGAGCAGTTCTTC
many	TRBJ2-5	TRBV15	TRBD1	CATSNEGTVKETQYF	TGTGCCACCAGCAACGAGGGGACAGTCAAAGAGACCCAGTACTTC
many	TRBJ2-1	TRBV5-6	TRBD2	CASSLDSGSSYNEQFF	TGTGCCAGCAGCTTGGATAGCGGGAGTTCCTACAATGAGCAGTTCTTC
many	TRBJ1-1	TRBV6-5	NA	CASSYSTGNTEAFF	TGTGCCAGCAGTTACTCCACAGGGAACACTGAAGCTTTCTTT
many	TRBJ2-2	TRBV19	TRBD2	CASGRLAGVAGELFF	TGTGCCAGTGGTAGACTAGCGGGAGTTGCCGGGGAGCTGTTTTTT
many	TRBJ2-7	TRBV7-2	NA	CASSLIGGAYEQYF	TGTGCCAGCAGCTTAATTGGCGGTGCCTACGAGCAGTACTTC
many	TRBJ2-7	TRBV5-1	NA	CASSSFIGSYEQYF	TGCGCCAGCAGCTCTTTTATTGGCTCCTACGAGCAGTACTTC
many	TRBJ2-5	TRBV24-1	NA	CATSDWETQYF	TGTGCCACCAGTGATTGGGAGACCCAGTACTTC
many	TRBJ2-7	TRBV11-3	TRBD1	CASSLDAGQAYEQYF	TGTGCCAGCAGCTTAGATGCCGGACAGGCCTACGAGCAGTACTTC
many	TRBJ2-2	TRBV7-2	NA	CASSLGYTGELFF	TGTGCCAGCAGCTTAGGTTACACCGGGGAGCTGTTTTTT
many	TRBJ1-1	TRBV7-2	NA	CASSLGLYTEAFF	TGTGCCAGCAGCTTGGGACTCTACACTGAAGCTTTCTTT
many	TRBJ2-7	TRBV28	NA	CASSPGGGQTYEQYF	TGTGCCAGCAGCCCTGGCGGGGGACAAACCTACGAGCAGTACTTC
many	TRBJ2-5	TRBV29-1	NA	CSVESQGRQETQYF	TGCAGCGTTGAATCCCAGGGACGTCAAGAGACCCAGTACTTC
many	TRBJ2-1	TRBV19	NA	CASSIDPRGTPFDEQFF	TGTGCCAGTAGTATAGATCCGCGCGGGACACCGTTTGATGAGCAGTTCTTC
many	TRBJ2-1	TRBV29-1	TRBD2	CSVTPGLAVYNEQFF	TGCAGCGTTACTCCGGGACTAGCGGTTTACAATGAGCAGTTCTTC
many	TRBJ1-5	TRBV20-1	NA	CSARVGGAGQPQHF	TGCAGTGCTAGAGTTGGGGGCGCGGGGCAGCCCCAGCATTTT
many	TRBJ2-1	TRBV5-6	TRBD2	CASIKLAGSYNEQFF	TGTGCCAGCATCAAACTAGCGGGCTCCTACAATGAGCAGTTCTTC
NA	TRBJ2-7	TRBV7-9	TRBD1	CATDRGLNEQYF	TGTGCCACGGACAGGGGGCTTAACGAGCAGTACTTC
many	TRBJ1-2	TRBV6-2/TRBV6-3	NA	CASSTGTNYGYTF	TGTGCCAGTTCGACCGGGACAAACTATGGCTACACCTTC
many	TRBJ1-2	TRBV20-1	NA	CSARGGHEGEEDGYTF	TGCAGTGCTAGAGGGGGTCACGAGGGCGAAGAGGATGGCTACACCTTC
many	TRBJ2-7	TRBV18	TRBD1	CASSGTGGAYEQYF	TGTGCCAGCTCAGGGACAGGGGGCGCCTACGAGCAGTACTTC
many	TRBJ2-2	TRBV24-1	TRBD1	CATRDRGDTGELFF	TGTGCCACCAGAGACAGGGGCGACACCGGGGAGCTGTTTTTT
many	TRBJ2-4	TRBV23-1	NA	CASSQSSLAKNIQYF	TGCGCCAGCAGTCAAAGTAGTCTAGCCAAAAACATTCAGTACTTC
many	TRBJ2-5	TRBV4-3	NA	CASSPPLVEGELTETQYF	TGCGCCAGCAGCCCTCCATTGGTTGAGGGGGAACTTACGGAGACCCAGTACTTC
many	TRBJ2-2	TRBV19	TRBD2	CATRTSNTGELFF	TGTGCCACCCGGACTAGCAACACCGGGGAGCTGTTTTTT
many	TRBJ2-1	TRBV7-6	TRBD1	CASSTAGGVNEQFF	TGTGCCAGCTCCACCGCAGGGGGAGTCAATGAGCAGTTCTTC
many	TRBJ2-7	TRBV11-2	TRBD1	CASGQGPYEQYF	TGTGCCTCGGGACAGGGACCCTACGAGCAGTACTTC
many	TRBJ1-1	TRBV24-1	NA	CATSGGGTEAFF	TGTGCCACCAGTGGGGGGGGCACTGAAGCTTTCTTT
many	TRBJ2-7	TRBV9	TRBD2	CASSVGVAGGAYEQYF	TGTGCCAGCAGCGTAGGGGTAGCGGGGGGAGCCTACGAGCAGTACTTC
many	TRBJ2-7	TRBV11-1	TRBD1	CASSLQGAWEQYF	TGTGCCAGCAGCTTACAGGGGGCATGGGAGCAGTACTTC
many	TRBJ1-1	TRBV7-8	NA	CASSLGQYEAFF	TGTGCCAGCAGCTTGGGACAATATGAAGCTTTCTTT
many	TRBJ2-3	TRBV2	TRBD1	CASSEIRTGSTDTQYF	TGTGCCAGCAGTGAAATAAGGACAGGAAGCACAGATACGCAGTATTTT
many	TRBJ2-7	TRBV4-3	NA	CASRQPDRRWEQYF	TGCGCCAGCCGCCAACCGGACCGCCGATGGGAGCAGTACTTC
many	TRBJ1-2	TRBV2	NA	CASDFGYGYTF	TGTGCCAGCGACTTCGGCTATGGCTACACCTTC
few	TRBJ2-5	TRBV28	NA	CASTLFRGQETQYF	TGTGCCAGCACCCTCTTCCGTGGACAAGAGACCCAGTACTTC
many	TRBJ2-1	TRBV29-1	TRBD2	CSVGDTGTSGGDEQFF	TGCAGCGTCGGCGACACAGGGACTAGCGGGGGGGATGAGCAGTTCTTC
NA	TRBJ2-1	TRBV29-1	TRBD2	CSVEEFSGDDGGNEQFF	TGCAGCGTTGAAGAGTTTAGCGGGGACGACGGGGGCAATGAGCAGTTCTTC
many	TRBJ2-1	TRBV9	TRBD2	CASSGVAGGRNEQFF	TGTGCCAGCAGCGGGGTAGCGGGAGGAAGGAATGAGCAGTTCTTC
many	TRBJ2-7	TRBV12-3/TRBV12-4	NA	CASSLRGAYEQYF	TGTGCCAGCAGTTTGAGGGGCGCCTACGAGCAGTACTTC